The 8 T cell receptor beta chains listed next were all sequenced from one sample in a study of CD8 T cells in Susac syndrome. Reverse transcription of roughly 0.5 to 1 ug RNA was carried out with random hexamers. A single record per CDR3 protein comes from TCRdb applying MiXCR to the immunoSEQ multiplex PCR reads. The repertoire consists of approximately 190,000 distinct CDR3 sequences, with about 91% occurring once and the leading ten covering approximately 0.09%. The sequenced sample was CD4+ T cells from PBMCs. The receptors were sampled from a human donor with Susac syndrome.

The chain joins TRBV6-5 to TRBJ2-1, with 10 bases aligning to TRBD2. This CDR3 has 15 amino acids. From germline, CDR1 is MNHEY and CDR2 SVGAGI. With V trimmed by 6 bases and J by 4 bases, 6 bases remained unmatched. Written as DNA, the CDR3 is TGTGCCAGCAGAAATAGCGGGGGGATTTACAATGAGCAGTTCTTC. It is translated as CASRNSGGIYNEQFF.

V is TRBV6-6 and J is TRBJ2-3; D may be TRBD1 (6 bases). The ends were cut back, 6 bases at V and 5 bases at J, with 9 bases in the middle. The CDR3 runs 12 residues. Germline assignment: CDR1 MNHNY and CDR2 SVGAGI (reference sequence). This CDR3 is CASRPQGDTQYF. In DNA form, the CDR3 reads TGTGCCAGCAGACCACAGGGAGATACGCAGTATTTT.

The chain joins TRBV19 to TRBJ2-5, with D perhaps TRBD1 or TRBD2 (6 bases each). Trimming stripped 5 bases from V and 6 bases from J, with 13 bases between. CDR3 length: 13 amino acids. Germline CDR1 LNHDA, CDR2 SQIVND (reference sequence). The CDR3 sequence is CASSGGREKTQYF. The CDR3 coding sequence is TGTGCCAGTAGTGGGGGGCGCGAGAAGACCCAGTACTTC.

On this clonotype itself: In this CDR3 the conserved last residue, phenylalanine or tryptophan, is missing, so a read error is likely. The chain recombines TRBV13 with TRBJ1-1; D may be TRBD1 (5 bases). The V end was cut by 8 bases, the J end by 1 base, with 8 bases between. Germline CDR1 and CDR2: PRHDT and FYEKMQ (reference sequence). There are 12 residues in the CDR3. As DNA, the CDR3 is TGTGCCAGCTCCGGACAGAACACTGAAGCTTTCTGT. Translated: CASSGQNTEAFC.

The V gene is TRBV7-2, the J gene TRBJ1-2, with 8 bases identical to TRBD1. The J segment lost 4 bases and the V segment lost 2 bases, leaving 3 bases of the junction unmatched. Germline lookup yields CDR1 SGHTA and CDR2 FQGNSA. CDR3 size: 14 residues. This chain's CDR3 is CASSLITGGYGYTF. DNA of the CDR3: TGTGCCAGCAGCTTAATCACAGGGGGCTATGGCTACACCTTC.

The V and J genes are TRBV20-1 and TRBJ2-3, with TRBD2 as a possible D gene (6 bases). Trimming took off 6 bases at V and 2 bases at J, with 21 bases between the two ends. CDR1 is DFQATT, CDR2 SNEGSKA, per germline (reference sequence). The CDR3 length is 16 residues. The CDR3: CSAGSRARRVTDTQYF. The CDR3, as DNA: TGCAGTGCCGGGAGCCGGGCACGCCGCGTCACAGATACGCAGTATTTT.

The rearrangement links TRBV7-9 to TRBJ1-5; D possibly corresponds to TRBD1 (5 bases). Looked up from germline, CDR1 is SEHNR and CDR2 is FQNEAQ (reference sequence). V was clipped by 5 bases and J by 4 bases, with 15 bases between them. The CDR3 spans 15 residues. CDR3 residues: CASSPGRLGNQPQHF. The CDR3 DNA sequence: TGTGCCAGCAGCCCGGGGCGTTTAGGGAATCAGCCCCAGCATTTT.

This chain links TRBV29-1 with TRBJ2-3; 12 nucleotides agree with TRBD2. Germline V gene sequence: CDR1 SQVTM, CDR2 ANQGSEA. This CDR3 has 13 amino acids. V lost 5 bases, J lost 6 bases, and 3 bases stayed unmatched. CDR3 in amino acids: CSVPTSGRDTQYF. The CDR3, as DNA: TGCAGCGTTCCTACTAGCGGGAGGGATACGCAGTATTTT.